This T cell receptor beta chain emerged from a study of persistence of HIV-infected CD4 T cells. Study at large: A median of 8 years of suppressive ART preceded sampling.

An overlapping HIV-1 Gag peptide pool stimulated these cells at roughly 1 ug/peptide/mL. Sorted nonresponding memory CD4+ T cells were CD40L-negative, CD69-negative, CD45RO-high. The libraries were made with immunoSEQ version 4 in survey mode. The protocol was immunoSEQ multiplex PCR, while the TCRdb copy is restricted to in-frame clones and leaves out a portion. Among about 40,000 clones listed, 78% were seen once. For this clone: What it binds is not known.

Findings and caveats of the study: Within sorted populations, more oligoclonal TCRs accompanied more oligoclonal proviruses.

The sample here was CD4+ T cells sorted from PBMCs after approximately 18-hour stimulation, taken from a patient who received antiretroviral therapy. The receptor's source is an adult man with HIV who was CMV-seropositive.

The DNA of the CDR3 is TGTGCCAGCAGCTTATACGACAGGGGAGAGAGAAACATTCAGTACTTC. As protein: CASSLYDRGERNIQYF. The genes are TRBV7-9 and TRBJ2-4, with 8 bases fitting TRBD1. CDR3 length: 16 amino acids. Germline-derived CDR1 and CDR2 are SEHNR and FQNEAQ (reference sequence). With 2 bases clipped from V and 6 bases from J, the junction kept 9 bases outside the gene matches.